This entry lists 19 T cell receptor beta chains sequenced from one sample in a study of beta chain features in type 1 diabetes. Since all of the isolated RNA was reverse transcribed, expressed TCRB transcripts were what got sequenced. Sequencing was performed with immunoSEQ multiplex PCR; in TCRdb, only in-frame clones are kept and a portion is missing. Of some 150,000 clones listed, around a tenth are singletons. The sequenced sample consisted of central memory CD4+ T cells from blood. These TCRs come from a woman between 40 and 55 years old in good health.

This clone was detected only a few times. The V call is TRBV6-5, the J call TRBJ2-7; the D is unclear. Germline V gene lookup returns CDR1 MNHEY and CDR2 SVGAGI. V gave up 6 bases and J gave up 2 bases, with 11 bases separating them. The CDR3 covers 13 residues. The CDR3 protein is CASSGARAYEQYF. DNA of the CDR3: TGTGCCAGCAGCGGAGCCCGGGCCTACGAGCAGTACTTC.

The chain has TRBV6-5 and TRBJ2-7; TRBD1 agrees at 8 bases. J gave up 0 bases and V 5 bases, and 6 bases lay outside the gene matches. Germline V CDR1 and CDR2: MNHEY, SVGAGI. The CDR3 length is 15 residues. CDR3 amino acids: CASSRTRGLSYEQYF. The CDR3 DNA reads as TGTGCCAGCAGTCGTACCAGGGGGCTCTCCTACGAGCAGTACTTC.

This clone was picked up a small number of times. This rearrangement joins TRBV9 to TRBJ2-1, with 11 bases matching TRBD2. V shed 4 bases, J shed 2 bases, and the junction held 5 bases outside the gene matches. The CDR3 has 16 residues. The germline gives CDR1 SGDLS, CDR2 YYNGEE. The CDR3: CASSTSSGGPYNEQFF. The CDR3 nucleotides read TGTGCCAGCAGCACCTCTAGCGGGGGGCCCTACAATGAGCAGTTCTTC.

Only a few counts were recorded for this clone. The gene calls are TRBV28 and TRBJ1-5; possibly TRBD1 for D (5 bases). Looked up from germline, CDR1 is MDHEN and CDR2 is SYDVKM. V lost 2 bases to trimming and J lost 5 bases, with 7 bases between them. This CDR3 has 13 amino acids. This CDR3 is CASSLAGYQPQHF. The CDR3 DNA follows: TGTGCCAGCAGTTTAGCAGGGTATCAGCCCCAGCATTTT.

This clone occurred many times. The chain joins TRBV14 to TRBJ2-7, with TRBD1 as a possible D gene (6 bases). CDR1 and CDR2 (germline): SGHDN, FVKESK. V gave up 2 bases and J gave up 13 bases, with 18 bases separating them. This CDR3 region has 13 residues. CDR3 amino acids: CASSQPTGLGVYF. The DNA for the CDR3 is TGTGCCAGCAGCCAACCGACAGGCTTAGGTGTCTACTTC.

The chain joins TRBV2 to TRBJ2-7; weak D call: TRBD1 (5 bases). The V and J ends lost 2 bases and 3 bases respectively, with 14 bases between them. The germline CDR1 and CDR2 sequences are SNHLY and FYNNEI. The CDR3 length is 15 residues. The CDR3 nucleotides read TGTGCCAGCAGTGAACGGTCGCAGGGCCACTACGAGCAGTACTTC. It codes for CASSERSQGHYEQYF.

The sample holds a few counts of this clone. The chain links TRBV5-1 to TRBJ1-5; no definite D call. This CDR3 contains 14 residues. The V gene lost 0 bases and the J gene lost 2 bases, with 6 bases spanning the gap. Germline V gives CDR1 SGHRS, CDR2 YFSETQ. The CDR3 DNA reads as TGCGCCAGCAGCTTGGATTTAGGCAATCAGCCCCAGCATTTT. Amino acids: CASSLDLGNQPQHF. The complete variable domain, with remaining parts taken from reference TRBV5-1 and TRBJ1-5, reads KAGVTQTPRYLIKTRGQQVTLSCSPISGHRSVSWYQQTPGQGLQFLFEYFSETQRNKGNFPGRFSGRQFSNSRSEMNVSTLELGDSALYLCASSLDLGNQPQHFGDGTRLSIL.

The chain uses TRBV6-1 and TRBJ2-3, with TRBD1 matching 8 bases. This CDR3 is built from 13 residues. Germline assignment: CDR1 MNHNS and CDR2 SASEGT. With 4 bases clipped from V and 4 bases from J, the junction kept 1 base outside the gene matches. The CDR3 sequence: CASSARGPDTQYF. In nucleotides, the CDR3 is TGTGCCAGCAGTGCCAGGGGGCCAGATACGCAGTATTTT.

This clone occurred a few times. The rearrangement uses TRBV7-2 and TRBJ2-3; TRBD2 matches 8 bases. CDR1 and CDR2 from the germline V gene are SGHTA and FQGNSA. V lost 6 bases, J lost 9 bases, and 14 bases stayed unmatched. This CDR3 comprises 15 residues. Here the CDR3 DNA reads TGTGCCAGCAGTGAGCGAAGCGGGGGCAGGAAAACGCAGTATTTT. Protein sequence: CASSERSGGRKTQYF.

This clone was detected a few times. The chain carries TRBV5-6 and TRBJ2-5; 7 positions match TRBD2. The CDR3 is made up of 14 amino acids. Germline CDR1 and CDR2: SGHDT and YYEEEE. Trimming cost V 1 base and J 4 bases; bases outside gene matches: 4. The CDR3 nucleotides read TGTGCCAGCAGCTTGCGGGGGGTGGGAGAGACCCAGTACTTC. Residues: CASSLRGVGETQYF.

V usage is TRBV9 and J usage is TRBJ2-2; D remains unclear. With 4 bases removed from V and 0 bases from J, the gap between germline ends came to 7 bases. This CDR3 is 14 amino acids long. Germline CDR1 and CDR2: SGDLS and YYNGEE. CDR3 DNA: TGTGCCAGCAGCCCGCCTACGAACACCGGGGAGCTGTTTTTT. Amino acid sequence: CASSPPTNTGELFF. The entire variable domain, with the rest obtained from reference TRBV9 and TRBJ2-2, is as follows: DSGVTQTPKHLITATGQRVTLRCSPRSGDLSVYWYQQSLDQGLQFLIQYYNGEERAKGNILERFSAQQFPDLHSELNLSSLELGDSALYFCASSPPTNTGELFFGEGSRLTVL.

The V and J genes are TRBV5-4 and TRBJ1-2; TRBD1 aligns across 7 bases. The CDR3 sequence is 14 residues long. Germline CDR1 reads SGHNT; CDR2 reads YYREEE (reference sequence). Losses at the gene ends were 4 bases for V and 6 bases for J; bases not matched to a gene: 9. CDR3 nucleotides: TGTGCCAGCAGCCAAGACAGGGAGCGGGATGGCTACACCTTC. Translation: CASSQDRERDGYTF.

This clone was counted a few times. The chain links TRBV27 to TRBJ2-7; D gene unclear. The CDR3 has 12 residues. Germline lookup yields CDR1 MNHEY and CDR2 SMNVEV (reference sequence). The germline V and J ends were trimmed by 3 bases and 4 bases, with 7 bases remaining between them. CDR3 loop: CASSFERYEQYF. The CDR3 region has the DNA TGTGCCAGCAGTTTTGAGAGGTACGAGCAGTACTTC.

The gene calls are TRBV20-1 and TRBJ2-1; D perhaps matches TRBD1 (6 bases). The CDR3 runs 11 residues. Germline CDR1 and CDR2: DFQATT and SNEGSKA (reference sequence). V was clipped by 2 bases and J by 8 bases, with 7 bases between them. CDR3 bases: TGCAGTGCTAGACAGGGGTATGAGCAGTTCTTC. Protein: CSARQGYEQFF.

A few counts support this clone. V usage is TRBV5-1 and J usage is TRBJ2-2; TRBD1 aligns across 7 bases. The germline gives CDR1 SGHRS, CDR2 YFSETQ. The V segment lost 6 bases and the J segment 7 bases; nucleotides outside the gene matches: 12. The CDR3 totals 15 residues. CDR3 in DNA: TGCGCCAGCAACTCAGGACAGGCCCGGAGCGGGGAGCTGTTTTTT. This gives the protein CASNSGQARSGELFF.

This clone came up a few times. The chain has TRBV10-3 and TRBJ2-7; D possibly corresponds to TRBD1 (6 bases). The CDR3 is 15 residues long. Germline loops: CDR1 ENHRY, CDR2 SYGVKD. Trimming removed 3 bases from V and 0 bases from J, with 12 bases in between. The CDR3 DNA is TGTGCCATCAGTGATTCGGTGGGGGCCTCCTACGAGCAGTACTTC. It codes for CAISDSVGASYEQYF.

The V call is TRBV7-6, the J call TRBJ2-6; possibly TRBD2 for D (5 bases). Germline V gives CDR1 SGHVS, CDR2 FNYEAQ. The V and J ends lost 4 bases and 3 bases respectively, with 10 bases between them. The CDR3 runs to 15 residues. In DNA, the CDR3 is TGTGCCAGCAGCTCCCTGAGGGATGGGGCCAACGTCCTGACTTTC. Its translation is CASSSLRDGANVLTF.

This clone has more than one count but fewer than ten. The J gene is TRBJ2-7, the V gene TRBV7-2; 9 bases match TRBD1. CDR3 length: 17 amino acids. Germline V CDR1 and CDR2: SGHTA, FQGNSA. The junction had 17 bases not matched to a gene; V was cut back by 4 bases and J by 7 bases. This CDR3 reads CASSSGMAGQGTGEQYF. The CDR3 nucleotides read TGTGCCAGCAGCTCCGGGATGGCAGGACAGGGGACCGGAGAGCAGTACTTC.

The chain uses TRBV6-5 and TRBJ1-3; tentative D call: TRBD1 (6 bases). The CDR3 loop spans 15 amino acids. CDR1 and CDR2 from the germline V gene are MNHEY and SVGAGI. V lost 2 bases and J 2 bases, leaving 10 bases between the germline ends. The CDR3 sequence: CASSYGDRPGNTIYF. Written as DNA, the CDR3 is TGTGCCAGCAGTTACGGTGACAGGCCTGGAAACACCATATATTTT.